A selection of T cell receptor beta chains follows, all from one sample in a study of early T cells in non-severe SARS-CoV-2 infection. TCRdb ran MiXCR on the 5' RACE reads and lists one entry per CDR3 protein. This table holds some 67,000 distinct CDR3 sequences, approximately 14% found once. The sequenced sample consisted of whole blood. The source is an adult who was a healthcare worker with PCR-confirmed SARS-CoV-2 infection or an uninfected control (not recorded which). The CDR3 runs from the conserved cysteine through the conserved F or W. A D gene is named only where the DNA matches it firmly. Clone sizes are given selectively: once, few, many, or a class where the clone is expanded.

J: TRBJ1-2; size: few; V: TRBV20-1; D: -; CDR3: CSAPLQGPYGYTF; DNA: TGCAGTGCCCCGCTGCAGGGGCCCTATGGCTACACCTTC
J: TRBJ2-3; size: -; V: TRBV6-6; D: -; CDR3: CATSRRGGGITDTQYF; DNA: TGTGCCACCAGTAGGAGAGGGGGGGGCATCACAGATACGCAGTATTTT
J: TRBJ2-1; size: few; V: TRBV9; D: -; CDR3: CASSVGGSYNEQFF; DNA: TGTGCCAGCAGCGTAGGGGGCTCCTACAATGAGCAGTTCTTC
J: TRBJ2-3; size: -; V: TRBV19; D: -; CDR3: CASSTPRSDTQYF; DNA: TGTGCCAGTAGTACCCCCCGGTCGGATACGCAGTATTTT
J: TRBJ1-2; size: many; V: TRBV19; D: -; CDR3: CATSPGPFGYTF; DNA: TGTGCCACCTCACCGGGACCTTTTGGCTACACCTTC
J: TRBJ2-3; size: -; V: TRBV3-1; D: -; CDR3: CASGGEATSTDTQYF; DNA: TGTGCCAGCGGCGGTGAGGCTACCAGCACAGATACGCAGTATTTT
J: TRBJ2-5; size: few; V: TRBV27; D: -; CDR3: CASSSPGTLGETQYF; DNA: TGTGCCAGCAGTTCCCCCGGGACCCTAGGAGAGACCCAGTACTTC
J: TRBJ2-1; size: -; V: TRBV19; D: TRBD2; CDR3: CASKKTSGGSSYNEQFF; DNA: TGTGCCAGTAAGAAAACTAGCGGGGGGAGCTCCTACAATGAGCAGTTCTTC
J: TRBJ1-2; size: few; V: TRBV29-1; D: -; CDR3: CSVETGYTF; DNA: TGCAGCGTTGAAACTGGCTACACCTTC
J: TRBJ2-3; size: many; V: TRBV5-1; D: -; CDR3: CASSLGSMADTQYF; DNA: TGCGCCAGCAGCTTGGGTAGCATGGCAGATACGCAGTATTTT
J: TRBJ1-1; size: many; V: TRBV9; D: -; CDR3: CASSRGENTEAFF; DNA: TGTGCCAGCAGCCGGGGGGAGAACACTGAAGCTTTCTTT
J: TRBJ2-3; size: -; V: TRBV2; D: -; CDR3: CAIDRSSTDTQYF; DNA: TGTGCCATCGACAGGAGCAGCACAGATACGCAGTATTTT
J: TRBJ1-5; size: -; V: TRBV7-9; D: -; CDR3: CASSLTSNQPQHF; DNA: TGTGCCAGCAGCTTAACCAGCAATCAGCCCCAGCATTTT
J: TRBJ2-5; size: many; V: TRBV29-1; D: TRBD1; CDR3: CSVAGQGQETQYF; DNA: TGCAGCGTTGCAGGACAGGGTCAAGAGACCCAGTACTTC
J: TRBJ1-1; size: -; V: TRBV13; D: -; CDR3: CASSLGLRTEAFF; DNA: TGTGCCAGCAGCTTGGGTTTGAGGACTGAAGCTTTCTTT
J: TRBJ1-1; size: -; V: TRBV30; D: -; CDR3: CALSVMGHRNTEAFF; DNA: TGTGCCTTGAGTGTAATGGGGCACAGAAACACTGAAGCTTTCTTT
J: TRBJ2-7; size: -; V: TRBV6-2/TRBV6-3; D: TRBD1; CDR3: CASSRAGTDYEQYF; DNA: TGTGCCAGCAGTAGGGCCGGGACAGACTACGAGCAGTACTTC
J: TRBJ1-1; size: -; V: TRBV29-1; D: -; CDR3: CSVVRGRPPGAFF; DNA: TGCAGCGTTGTAAGGGGCCGACCGCCCGGGGCTTTCTTT
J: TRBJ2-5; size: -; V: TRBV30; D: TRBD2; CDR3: CAWDSGGRVETQYF; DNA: TGTGCCTGGGATAGCGGGGGCCGGGTAGAGACCCAGTACTTC
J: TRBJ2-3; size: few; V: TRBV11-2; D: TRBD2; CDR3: CASSFRTSGGRNTQYF; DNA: TGTGCCAGCAGCTTCAGGACTAGCGGGGGACGGAATACGCAGTATTTT
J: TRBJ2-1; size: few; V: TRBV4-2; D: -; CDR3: CASSQDWQGGWYEQFF; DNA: TGTGCCAGCAGCCAAGATTGGCAGGGTGGATGGTATGAGCAGTTCTTC
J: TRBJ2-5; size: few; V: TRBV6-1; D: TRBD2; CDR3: CASRLSGKETQYF; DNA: TGTGCCAGCAGACTTAGCGGGAAAGAGACCCAGTACTTC
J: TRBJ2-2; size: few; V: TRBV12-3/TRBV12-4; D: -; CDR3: CASRRVPGELFF; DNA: TGTGCCAGCAGGAGGGTACCCGGGGAGCTGTTTTTT
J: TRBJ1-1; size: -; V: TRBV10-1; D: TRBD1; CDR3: CASREARTGEAFF; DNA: TGCGCCAGCAGGGAAGCTCGGACAGGTGAAGCTTTCTTT
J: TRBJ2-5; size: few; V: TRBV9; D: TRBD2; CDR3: CASSVASSGGLQETQYF; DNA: TGTGCCAGCAGCGTAGCGTCCAGCGGGGGGCTCCAAGAGACCCAGTACTTC
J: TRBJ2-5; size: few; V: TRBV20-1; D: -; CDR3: CSAPKGWGKETQYF; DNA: TGCAGTGCTCCTAAAGGGTGGGGCAAAGAGACCCAGTACTTC
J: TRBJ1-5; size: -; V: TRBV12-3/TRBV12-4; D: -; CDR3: CASTMVGNQPQHF; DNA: TGTGCCAGCACCATGGTAGGCAATCAGCCCCAGCATTTT